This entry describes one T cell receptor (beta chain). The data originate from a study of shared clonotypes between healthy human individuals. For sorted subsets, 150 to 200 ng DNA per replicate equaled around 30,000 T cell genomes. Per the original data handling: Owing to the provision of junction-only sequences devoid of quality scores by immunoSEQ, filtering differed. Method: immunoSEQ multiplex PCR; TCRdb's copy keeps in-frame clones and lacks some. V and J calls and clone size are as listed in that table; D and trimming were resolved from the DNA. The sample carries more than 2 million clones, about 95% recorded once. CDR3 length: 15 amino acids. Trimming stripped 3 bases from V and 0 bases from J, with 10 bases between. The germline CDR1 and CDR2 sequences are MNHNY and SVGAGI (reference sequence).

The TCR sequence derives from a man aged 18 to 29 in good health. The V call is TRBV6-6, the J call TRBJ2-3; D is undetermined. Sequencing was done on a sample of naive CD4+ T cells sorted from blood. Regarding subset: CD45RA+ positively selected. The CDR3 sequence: CASSYATSSTDTQYF. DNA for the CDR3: TGTGCCAGCAGTTATGCTACGTCTAGCACAGATACGCAGTATTTT.